This T cell receptor (beta chain) was recovered during a study of shared clonotypes between healthy human individuals. Some clones are missing from TCRdb's copy, which holds only in-frame ones; the method was immunoSEQ multiplex PCR. The sample yields about 330,000 clones, around two thirds seen once. Germline CDR1 reads SNHLY; CDR2 reads FYNNEI. The CDR3 spans 17 residues. After removal of 6 bases from V and 2 bases from J, the junction contained 11 bases not matched to a gene. The study separated CD4+ cells into CD45RA+ naive and CD45RA-negative memory subsets. Sequences were obtained from memory CD4+ T cells sorted from blood. Subset reported: CD45RA-negative fraction. J is TRBJ2-5 and V is TRBV2; TRBD2 matches 11 bases. This TCR was recovered from a man younger than 45 in good health. Written as DNA, the CDR3 is TGTGCCAGCAGGGCTTCTATAGCGGGAGGGCGACAAGAGACCCAGTACTTC. It encodes CASRASIAGGRQETQYF.